This T cell receptor (beta chain) was documented in a study of Ad26.COV2.S vaccination and SARS-CoV-2 variants. Overall study context: The donor participated in the COV1001 trial, in its Ad26.COV2.S arm. Each vaccinee took Ad26.COV2.S intramuscularly, once or twice 56 days apart. General study points: TCR breadth and depth estimates may have understated total T cell responses.

The CDR3 loop spans 13 amino acids. Trimming took off 2 bases at V and 7 bases at J, with 11 bases between the two ends. CDR1 and CDR2 from the germline V gene are LGHDT and YNNKEL (reference sequence). The treatment denotes: over 15 received Ad26.COV2.S at low or high dose, single or two shots; roughly 5 received placebo; per-sample allocation not given. Samples came from day 63 after the first vaccine or placebo injection. Assay: immunoSEQ multiplex PCR; the TCRdb copy retains only in-frame clones and omits some. The repertoire consists of over 350,000 clones, with 80% to 90% occurring once and the leading ten covering roughly 3%. Regarding this clone: Its specificity is unknown.

V gene TRBV3-1 (or the pseudogene TRBV3-2) combines with J gene TRBJ1-2; D is possibly TRBD1 (5 bases). The source is a person aged 18 to 59 who received the Ad26.COV2.S COVID-19 vaccine or a placebo. Sequenced material: peripheral blood, taken in a trial of Ad26.COV2.S vaccine versus placebo. In DNA, the CDR3 is TGTGCCAGCAGCCAAAGAGGCGGGGCTGGCTACACCTTC. Translated, it gives CASSQRGGAGYTF.